Sequencing of this TCR beta chain was carried out in a study of beta chain features in type 1 diabetes (dated by TCRdb to 2016 to 2019). Regarding the research as a whole: Mean age, gender distribution, total cell number and subset yield were not different between patients and healthy donors. A total of approximately 110,000,000 sorted cells were examined across all samples, and a strong correlation was observed between cell number per subset and RNA yield. In the study, recently diagnosed type 1 diabetes patients and matched healthy donors were compared on the TCRB repertoires of their sorted circulating CD4+ T cell subsets. Naive and central memory subsets were obtained from all 30 or so donors, but regulatory and stem cell-like memory subsets were isolated from only 8 patients and roughly eight healthy donors. Results the study describes overall, beyond this receptor: At VDJ recombination sites, patients with type 1 diabetes made fewer insertions and deleted more nucleotides, a pattern implying thymic rearrangement abnormalities. Shorter templates might have been favored by PCR, but patient and control samples were amplified and corrected together, so both groups would have been affected equally by any skew. HLA sub-analyses involved small numbers of individuals, so any influence of HLA type on TCRB rearrangement remained unresolved. In all four CD4+ subsets, TCRB CDR3 length was moderately but significantly shorter in type 1 diabetes patients. Because cDNA was sequenced instead of genomic DNA, activated cells with high expression could be over-represented, although the groups did not differ in activation or CD3 levels. The naive, central memory and regulatory TCRB repertoires appeared to resemble one another more closely among patients than among healthy donors.

Comments on this clone: It has no known antigen specificity. Within one base of it there is no much larger clone, and no base qualities were kept.

All of the isolated RNA was reverse transcribed with the High Capacity cDNA Reverse Transcription Kit, so expressed TCRB transcripts were sequenced. Naive, central memory and regulatory T cell samples underwent deep immunoSEQ sequencing, averaging around 3.7 million total reads per sample. After sorted cells were lysed in RLT buffer, RNA was extracted with DNase-treated RNeasy Micro or Mini kits, with the choice depending on cell number. Each cell subset was processed on its own to prevent cross-contamination, while patient and healthy donor samples were processed together. The immunoSEQ multiplex PCR was used to amplify TCRB sequences from cDNA, generating 87-bp fragments that spanned the CDR3 region. Amplicons were sequenced on the Illumina HiSeq platform. Turning to the authors' computational methods: PCR bias was computationally corrected using synthetic template baselines, reads within Hamming distance 2 were collapsed, and singletons that could not be merged were discarded. Reads were aligned against IMGT to assign V, D and J genes, CDR3 length and insertions or deletions at six rearrangement sites. Within each subset, clonotype counts were normalized to sorted cell number, and only after that were true diversity and Gini coefficients computed with the tcR R package. The overlap coefficient, calculated on TCRB nucleotide sequences, was used to quantify repertoire sharing. Out-of-frame TCRB sequences from naive cells were analyzed to stand in for the pre-selection repertoire. TCRdb obtained this table from immuneACCESS and retained in-frame rearrangements with V and J assigned. These tables miss some clones; where compared with another copy, unresolved V genes account for less than half of the shortfall, and the remainder is unexplained. That table gives V, J and clone size, and the DNA gave D and trimming. The sample table shows 600,000 to 650,000 clones, and around 15% are seen once. The biggest ten clones account for about 0.093% of the sample.

A single peripheral blood draw of approximately 100 mL on average was collected from each donor into heparinised tubes. Naive, central memory, regulatory and stem cell-like memory CD4+ T cells were sorted on a BD FACSAria II using a panel including CD45RO, CCR7, CD25, CD127, CD95 and CD27. All sorted populations exceeded 95% purity. PBMCs were isolated right away by Lymphoprep density gradient centrifugation and were stained directly, without culture. So that batch effects would be minimized, each experiment stained and sorted samples in pairs, pairing one healthy donor with one patient. The germline V gene (reference sequence) supplies CDR1 MNHNY and CDR2 SVGAGI. The CDR3 contains 12 residues, cysteine and phenylalanine counted. Just the 36-base CDR3 DNA is kept, in frame starting at base 1. Trimming takes 6 bases off V and 5 bases off J; junction bases not matched to a gene: 2.

Sequencing was performed on naive CD4+ T cells from blood. Explained via the paper, the cell subset or site label denotes: true naive CD4+ T cells. The clonotype was recovered from a young man in good health. The rearrangement joined TRBV6-6 to TRBJ2-5; TRBD2 matches 8 bases in the middle. The DNA reads TGTGCCAGCAGGTCTAGCGGGGAGACCCAGTACTTC. It is translated as CASRSSGETQYF.